This T cell receptor beta chain was recorded in a study of CD8 T cells in Susac syndrome. From germline, CDR1 is SGHKS and CDR2 YYEKEE (reference sequence). The CDR3 has 13 residues. Trimming cost V 2 bases and J 4 bases, with 9 bases left between them. Random hexamers were used to reverse transcribe an amount of about 0.45 to 1 ug RNA. Multiplex immunoSEQ PCR targeted 54 Vbeta and 13 Jbeta TCR beta segments. Each CDR3 protein is one row after TCRdb ran MiXCR on the immunoSEQ multiplex PCR reads. The table includes over 150,000 distinct CDR3 sequences, more than 95% detected once. The authors sequenced TCR beta from blood CD8+ and CD4+ T cells.

This rearrangement joins TRBV5-5 to TRBJ2-5; D is possibly TRBD2 (5 bases). The sequence came from a human donor with Susac syndrome. The sequenced sample consisted of CD4+ T cells from PBMCs. The CDR3 DNA reads as TGTGCCAGCAGCTTCGGGGATGCAGAGACCCAGTACTTC. Translating it yields CASSFGDAETQYF.